The next 20 T cell receptor beta chains were all read from a single sample in a study of cytomegalovirus exposure and HLA in healthy donors. PCR was performed using 60 Vbeta and 13 Jbeta primers. TCRdb's copy holds only in-frame clones and misses some; the assay was immunoSEQ multiplex PCR. There are over 70,000 clones in the sample; 76% occur only once, and over 1.1% lies in the top ten. Material: PBMCs. The receptors were gathered from a male donor in good health and CMV-seronegative.

This clone has just a few counts. The rearrangement uses TRBV28 and TRBJ1-5; D perhaps matches TRBD1 (5 bases). There are 16 residues in the CDR3. Trimming cost V 0 bases and J 5 bases, with 14 bases left between them. CDR1 and CDR2 from the germline V gene are MDHEN and SYDVKM. This chain's CDR3 is CASSLWGRDSYQPQHF. In DNA, the CDR3 is TGTGCCAGCAGTTTATGGGGGAGGGACTCCTATCAGCCCCAGCATTTT.

Note on this clone: Other DNA sequences from this sample encode an identical CDR3 as well. This chain links TRBV6-6 with TRBJ1-4; the D is unclear. Germline values: CDR1 MNHNY, CDR2 SVGAGI (reference sequence). The CDR3 consists of 15 residues. V was cut by 4 bases and J by 4 bases, with 13 bases left in between. CDR3 in DNA: TGTGCCAGCAGTTTGCCCAGGCGAGATAATGAAAAACTGTTTTTT. Translating it yields CASSLPRRDNEKLFF.

This clone showed up just a few times. The CDR3 sequence is CASSVQTPGQGTFATNEKLFF. The CDR3 DNA reads TGTGCCAGCAGTGTGCAAACACCGGGACAGGGTACTTTCGCAACTAATGAAAAACTGTTTTTT. The chain has TRBV27 and TRBJ1-4, with TRBD1 identical over 9 bases. Germline CDR1 is MNHEY and CDR2 is SMNVEV (reference sequence). This CDR3 has 21 amino acids. Trimming took 5 bases from V and 0 from J; bases not matched to a gene: 19.

This CDR3 reads CASSLVAGADEKLFF. CDR3 sequence (DNA): TGTGCCAGCAGCTTAGTGGCTGGGGCAGATGAAAAACTGTTTTTT. The chain couples TRBV11-2 to TRBJ1-4; tentative D call: TRBD1 (5 bases). The V gene's germline CDR1 is SGHAT and CDR2 FQNNGV. The CDR3 totals 15 residues. The V end was cut by 1 base, the J end by 6 bases, with 12 bases between. Full variable domain (missing parts from reference TRBV11-2 and TRBJ1-4): EAGVAQSPRYKIIEKRQSVAFWCNPISGHATLYWYQQILGQGPKLLIQFQNNGVVDDSQLPKDRFSAERLKGVDSTLKIQPAKLEDSAVYLCASSLVAGADEKLFFGSGTQLSVL.

The V and J genes are TRBV29-1 and TRBJ1-1; D unclear. Between the trimmed V and J ends, which lost 8 bases and 1 base, there was a span of 8 bases. Looked up from germline, CDR1 is SQVTM and CDR2 is ANQGSEA. The CDR3 covers 11 residues. CDR3 nucleotide sequence: TGCAGCCTCCGCAGGAACACTGAAGCTTTCTTT. Protein: CSLRRNTEAFF.

This clone has more than one count but fewer than ten. V and J are TRBV7-2 and TRBJ2-2, with 7 bases identical to TRBD2. This CDR3 has 18 residues. Germline V gene sequence: CDR1 SGHTA, CDR2 FQGNSA. J gave up 6 bases and V 1 base, and 14 bases lay outside the gene matches. CDR3 in DNA: TGTGCCAGCAGCTTAGGCTTGGCGACAGCGGGGTTCGCCGGGGAGCTGTTTTTT. It specifies CASSLGLATAGFAGELFF.

This chain connects TRBV28 to TRBJ2-7; TRBD2 is a possible D gene (6 bases). With 6 bases removed from V and 4 bases from J, the gap between germline ends came to 10 bases. CDR3 length equals 12 residues. The germline V gene encodes CDR1 MDHEN and CDR2 SYDVKM. This CDR3 reads CASRIGTYEQYF. In DNA form, the CDR3 reads TGTGCCAGCAGGATTGGGACTTACGAGCAGTACTTC.

The V gene is TRBV7-2, the J gene TRBJ1-3, with D hard to call. The CDR3 runs to 13 residues. V gave up 4 bases and J gave up 0 bases, with 4 bases separating them. Germline values: CDR1 SGHTA, CDR2 FQGNSA. The CDR3 spells CASSSHSGNTIYF. The CDR3 DNA is TGTGCCAGCAGCTCCCACTCTGGAAACACCATATATTTT.

The sample holds a few counts of this clone. The rearrangement links TRBV18 to TRBJ2-7; D unresolved. V was shortened by 4 bases and J by 7 bases, with 20 bases between the two germline ends. CDR3 size: 15 residues. Germline lookup yields CDR1 KGHSH and CDR2 LQKENI. The CDR3 here is CASSHPLHTPDEQYF. CDR3 DNA sequence: TGTGCCAGCTCACACCCCCTGCATACACCCGATGAGCAGTACTTC.

The chain carries TRBV27 and TRBJ2-7; TRBD2 is a possible D gene (5 bases). Trimming pared 10 bases from V and 2 bases from J, leaving 15 bases between. The CDR3 sequence is 13 residues long. The V gene's germline CDR1 is MNHEY and CDR2 SMNVEV (reference sequence). This CDR3 is CATTSGETYEQYF. CDR3 nucleotide sequence: TGTGCCACCACTTCCGGGGAAACCTACGAGCAGTACTTC.

The rearrangement links TRBV29-1 to TRBJ1-2; D remains ambiguous. Trimming took off 5 bases at V and 5 bases at J, with 15 bases between the two ends. CDR3 length: 13 amino acids. From germline, CDR1 is SQVTM and CDR2 ANQGSEA. DNA of the CDR3: TGCAGCGTTCGGAGCCCAGAAGGTTATGGCTACACCTTC. This codes for CSVRSPEGYGYTF.

There are a few counts of this clone. This chain connects TRBV30 to TRBJ2-1; TRBD2 aligns across 9 bases. Germline-derived CDR1 and CDR2 are GTSNPN and SVGIG (reference sequence). The CDR3 loop spans 13 amino acids. Germline trimming cut 4 bases from V and 7 bases from J; bases unmatched to any gene: 5. The CDR3 here is CAWNAGGPNEQFF. CDR3 bases: TGTGCCTGGAACGCGGGGGGGCCAAATGAGCAGTTCTTC.

V and J are TRBV9 and TRBJ1-1, with D possibly TRBD1 on 5 matching bases. V lost 0 bases to trimming and J lost 8 bases, with 11 bases between them. CDR3 length: 13 residues. Per germline, CDR1 SGDLS and CDR2 YYNGEE. Here the CDR3 reads CASSVAGGGEAFF. The CDR3 DNA follows: TGTGCCAGCAGCGTAGCTGGCGGGGGAGAAGCTTTCTTT.

This clone has a handful of counts. This chain connects TRBV6-1 to TRBJ1-2, with 10 bases fitting TRBD1. CDR1 MNHNS and CDR2 SASEGT come from the germline V gene. The CDR3 loop spans 14 amino acids. With V trimmed by 4 bases and J by 8 bases, 7 bases remained unmatched. Here the CDR3 reads CASSGLRTGGGYTF. The CDR3 DNA follows: TGTGCCAGCAGTGGATTACGGACAGGGGGAGGCTACACCTTC.

The genes are TRBV7-8 and TRBJ2-3, with D tentatively TRBD2 (6 bases). Germline loops: CDR1 SGHVS, CDR2 FQNEAQ. V lost 4 bases, J lost 5 bases, and 16 bases lay in between. The CDR3 has 15 residues. CDR3 in DNA: TGTGCCAGCAGCTACAAGGAGGGGCCTATAGATACGCAGTATTTT. Translation: CASSYKEGPIDTQYF.

This clone was picked up one time. The chain employs TRBV7-9 and TRBJ2-7; 10 bases agree with TRBD2. Germline trimming cut 6 bases from V and 7 bases from J; bases unmatched to any gene: 12. Germline V gives CDR1 SEHNR, CDR2 FQNEAQ (reference sequence). The CDR3 is 15 amino acids. CDR3 nucleotides: TGTGCCAGCAGGGATACCGGGACTAGCGTTGTGGAGCAGTACTTC. This translates into CASRDTGTSVVEQYF.

The CDR3: CASSQDRVTRDRRETQYF. For the CDR3, the DNA is TGCGCCAGCAGCCAAGATAGGGTCACCCGGGACAGGAGAGAGACCCAGTACTTC. This sequence joins TRBV4-1 and TRBJ2-5, with 8 bases aligning to TRBD1. Losses at the gene ends were 0 bases for V and 4 bases for J; bases not matched to a gene: 13. Germline V gives CDR1 MGHRA, CDR2 YSYEKL. This CDR3 is built from 18 residues.

The gene calls are TRBV9 and TRBJ2-2; 12 positions match TRBD2. The ends lost 0 bases at V and 4 bases at J; junction bases unmatched: 4. In germline, CDR1 is SGDLS, CDR2 YYNGEE. The CDR3 has 17 amino acids. The chain's CDR3 is CASSVGSSGRATGELFF. In DNA, the CDR3 is TGTGCCAGCAGCGTAGGATCTAGCGGGAGGGCCACCGGGGAGCTGTTTTTT.

The genes are TRBV6-6 and TRBJ1-1, with TRBD1 as a possible D gene (5 bases). The CDR3 runs to 15 residues. Germline V lookup: CDR1 MNHNY, CDR2 SVGAGI (reference sequence). V lost 6 bases and J 4 bases, leaving 18 bases between the germline ends. The CDR3 DNA sequence: TGTGCCAGCAGCTCCCTCCAGGGCGGCTCCACTGAAGCTTTCTTT. This codes for CASSSLQGGSTEAFF.

This rearrangement joins TRBV9 to TRBJ1-1, with 10 nucleotides matching TRBD1. Trimming took 3 bases from V and 4 from J; bases not matched to a gene: 6. Germline V gives CDR1 SGDLS, CDR2 YYNGEE. The CDR3 contains 15 residues. Here the CDR3 reads CASSALTGGPTEAFF. The CDR3 nucleotides read TGTGCCAGCAGCGCCCTGACAGGGGGCCCCACTGAAGCTTTCTTT.